This paragraph covers one T cell receptor beta chain sequence. The data were taken from a study of blood T cells in healthy people across ages. A second PCR, run for about 7 to 12 cycles, used a sample-barcoded 5' primer plus a J-beta primer mix. TCRdb processed the 5' RACE reads anew with MiXCR; each CDR3 protein has one entry. The table shows roughly 1.9 million distinct CDR3 sequences, with about 39% occurring only once. Sequenced input: blood. The source is a human donor in good health.

The CDR3 loop is CSAGTVNEKLFF. The CDR3 DNA reads as TGCAGCGCTGGGACAGTTAATGAAAAACTGTTTTTT. The chain couples TRBV29-1 to TRBJ1-4; 7 bases are a match to TRBD1. Germline-derived CDR1 and CDR2 are SQVTM and ANQGSEA. The V and J ends lost 7 bases and 4 bases, in that order; junction bases with no gene match: 3. The CDR3 covers 12 residues.